The 6 T cell receptor beta chains listed next were all sequenced from one sample in a study of blood T cell repertoires in COVID-19. The table came from immunoSEQ multiplex PCR; TCRdb's copy has only in-frame clones and leaves some out. The sample has roughly 110,000 clones; 65% to 75% are singletons. Source material: peripheral blood. Receptor source: a human donor with acute or convalescent COVID-19. The donor label of this sample is uncertain.

V is TRBV7-2 and J is TRBJ2-2; 11 positions match TRBD2. Trimming removed 5 bases from V and 5 bases from J; junction bases left unmatched: 7. Germline loops: CDR1 SGHTA, CDR2 FQGNSA. This CDR3 region has 16 residues. CDR3 DNA: TGTGCCAGCAGCCCAAGACTAGCGGGGAAGACCGGGGAGCTGTTTTTT. This sequence encodes CASSPRLAGKTGELFF.

The chain recombines TRBV29-1 with TRBJ1-1; D is unclear. V was pared by 4 bases and J by 5 bases, with 8 bases between. Looked up from germline, CDR1 is SQVTM and CDR2 is ANQGSEA. This CDR3 has 11 amino acids. The CDR3 DNA reads TGCAGCGTTGGGAGGAAAACTGAAGCTTTCTTT. This encodes CSVGRKTEAFF.

V is TRBV12-3 or TRBV12-4 and J is TRBJ2-1; D not resolved. Trimming cost V 0 bases and J 7 bases, with 7 bases left between them. The CDR3 consists of 13 residues. The CDR3 loop is CASSLAQANEQFF. The CDR3 bases are TGTGCCAGCAGTTTAGCTCAGGCTAATGAGCAGTTCTTC.

The chain employs TRBV4-1 and TRBJ1-6, with D perhaps matching TRBD1 (6 bases). Germline V gene lookup returns CDR1 MGHRA and CDR2 YSYEKL. Trimming took 1 base from V and 8 from J, leaving 15 bases between them. The CDR3 length is 16 residues. The CDR3 region is CASSQAAFTGHSPLHF. Here the CDR3 DNA reads TGCGCCAGCAGCCAAGCGGCTTTTACAGGGCATTCACCCCTCCACTTT.

J is TRBJ1-1 and V is TRBV28; TRBD1 is a possible D gene (6 bases). The CDR3 has 15 residues. Germline CDR1 is MDHEN and CDR2 is SYDVKM. V was cut by 5 bases and J by 7 bases, with 20 bases left in between. CDR3 residues: CASSSAGGRAIEAFF. CDR3 DNA: TGTGCCAGCAGTAGTGCGGGGGGCAGGGCGATTGAAGCTTTCTTT.

V usage is TRBV3-1 (or the pseudogene TRBV3-2) and J usage is TRBJ1-1, with D possibly TRBD1 on 5 matching bases. The CDR3 has 15 amino acids. CDR1 and CDR2 from the germline V gene are LGHDT and YNNKEL (reference sequence). The V end was cut by 1 base, the J end by 2 bases, with 11 bases between. CDR3 in DNA: TGTGCCAGCAGCCAAGGAGGTCAGGGAAACACTGAAGCTTTCTTT. Amino acid sequence: CASSQGGQGNTEAFF.